The present T cell receptor beta chain was sequenced within a study of blood T cell repertoires in COVID-19 (dated by TCRdb to about 2020). Notes on the research overall: The collaborator samples originated in the United States, Italy and Spain and spanned the acute and convalescent phases of COVID-19. The material from the prospective study consisted of cDNA or gDNA derived from T cells, B-cell-depleted T cells, or PBMCs. Subjects who had been exposed to COVID-19, were actively infected with it, or had recovered from it provided the deeply sampled blood TCRbeta repertoires that made up the dataset. The repertoires were released in a freely available public database meant as a resource for research on the immune response to SARS-CoV-2. Samples were obtained from the ongoing ImmuneRACE study (first 160 participants) and from over a thousand subjects provided by 6 global collaborators. The sample metadata nearly always contained a de-identified subject ID, COVID-19 status, age in years and sex. Where available, HLA class I and class II types were taken from metadata supplied by the sample provider and were not determined by assay-based typing.

Enrolling through a virtual design, the prospective study's participants ranged in age from roughly 18 to 95 years and lived across approximately 25 United States geographic areas. In the prospective study, participants were assigned to cohorts based on the clinical history participants reported in a screening survey and a study questionnaire. In the prospective study, mobile phlebotomists collected whole blood, serum and a nasopharyngeal or oropharyngeal swab from each participant. Prospective study participants could optionally give additional blood draws and questionnaires over an approximately 2-month period. Prospective study blood samples were shipped either frozen or at room temperature before DNA extraction. Overall study outcomes, separate from this receptor: The quantity of clinical and demographic metadata differed by source and by participant and was supplied without curation.

Including the terminal cysteine and phenylalanine, the CDR3 comprises 14 residues. This entry keeps only the CDR3 DNA: 42 bases, framed from base 1. V drops 2 bases and J drops 7 bases, leaving 12 bases in between. Via the germline V gene, CDR1 is MNHEY and CDR2 SVGAGI. A note on this clone: Its antigen has not been determined. Per-nucleotide qualities are absent, and no much larger clonotype sits a single base away.

TCRbeta CDR3 regions were amplified from genomic DNA using the immunoSEQ Assay, a bias-controlled multiplex PCR. Per the authors' processing: Within the assay, amplification of reference gene primers was used to estimate how many nucleated cells each sample contained. To quantify the absolute abundance of each unique TCRbeta CDR3 rearrangement, sequence reads were collapsed and filtered. Productive Simpson clonality was computed per sample as the square root of Simpson's diversity index over productive rearrangements. Here the immuneACCESS table is served through TCRdb, limited to in-frame sequences with V and J called. Missing clones are a known gap in these copies; in checked studies unresolved V genes cover under half, and the rest lacks a known reason. V, J and clone size are those of that table, while D and trimming were read from the DNA. In all, the sample holds roughly 360,000 clones, and approximately 88% of those were seen once. The ten largest clonotypes hold 0.95% to 1% of the sample.

The receptor chain draws on TRBV6-5 and TRBJ1-5, and the D gene may be TRBD1, 5 bases matching. Sample: PBMCs or T cells enriched from blood (not recorded which). The receptor's source is a woman under 40 with acute COVID-19. The DNA sequence follows: TGTGCCAGCAGTTACGGGCAGGGAGGCCAGCCCCAGCATTTT. Its protein reads: CASSYGQGGQPQHF.